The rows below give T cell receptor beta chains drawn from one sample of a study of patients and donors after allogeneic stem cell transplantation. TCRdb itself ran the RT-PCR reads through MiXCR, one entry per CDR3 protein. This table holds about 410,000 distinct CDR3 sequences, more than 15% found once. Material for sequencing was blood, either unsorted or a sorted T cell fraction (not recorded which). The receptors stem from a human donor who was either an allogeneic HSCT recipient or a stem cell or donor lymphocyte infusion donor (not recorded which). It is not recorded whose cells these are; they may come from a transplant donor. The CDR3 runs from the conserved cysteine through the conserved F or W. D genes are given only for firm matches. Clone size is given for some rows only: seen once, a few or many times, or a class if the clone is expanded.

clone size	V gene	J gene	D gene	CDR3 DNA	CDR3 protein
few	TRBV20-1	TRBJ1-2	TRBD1	TGCAGTGCTCTTCAGACAGGGGGCACCTATGGCTACACCTTC	CSALQTGGTYGYTF
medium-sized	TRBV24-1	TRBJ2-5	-	TGTGCCACCAGTGATTTTCAAGAGACCCAGTACTTC	CATSDFQETQYF
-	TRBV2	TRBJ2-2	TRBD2	TGTGCCAGCAGACAACTAGCGGGAGTTAGTACCGGGGAGCTGTTTTTT	CASRQLAGVSTGELFF
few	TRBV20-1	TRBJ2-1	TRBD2	TGCAGTGCTAGAACTCGGCGGGAGCGAACCAATGAGCAGTTCTTC	CSARTRRERTNEQFF
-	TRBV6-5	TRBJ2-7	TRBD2	TGTGCCAGCAGTTACTCACCTTTCGAGCGGGGGGCTGAAGACGAGGAGTACTTC	CASSYSPFERGAEDEEYF
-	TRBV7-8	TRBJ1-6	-	TGTGCCAGCAGCTTACTAACAACAGGGAAAGGTTCACCCCTCCACTTT	CASSLLTTGKGSPLHF
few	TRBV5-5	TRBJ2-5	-	TGTGCCAGCAGCTTCACAGGGATAGAGACCCAGTACTTC	CASSFTGIETQYF
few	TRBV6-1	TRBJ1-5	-	TGTGCCAGCAGCGCGAGACAATTCAATCAGCCCCAGCATTTT	CASSARQFNQPQHF
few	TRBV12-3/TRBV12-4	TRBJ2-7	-	TGTGCCAGCAGTTTCGGACTTCTCTACGAGCAGTACTTC	CASSFGLLYEQYF
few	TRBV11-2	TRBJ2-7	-	TGTGCCAGCAGCTTAGGGCCAGATGCCTACGAGCAGTACTTC	CASSLGPDAYEQYF
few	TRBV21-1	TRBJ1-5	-	TGTGCCAGCAGCAACCAGGGGGAGCATAGCAATCAGCCCCAGCATTTT	CASSNQGEHSNQPQHF
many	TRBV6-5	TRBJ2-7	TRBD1	TGTGCCAGCAGTTCGACCGGGACAGGGTCCCTCGAGCAGTACTTC	CASSSTGTGSLEQYF
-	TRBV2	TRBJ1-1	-	TGTGCCAGCAGTGAGTTAGGGCCGAACACTGAAGCTTTCTTT	CASSELGPNTEAFF
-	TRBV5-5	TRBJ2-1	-	TGTGCCAGCAGCTTGGGAGGGATCGGCGATGAGCAGTTCTTC	CASSLGGIGDEQFF
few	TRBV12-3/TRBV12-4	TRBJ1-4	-	TGTGCCAGCACACGGAGGGGACATGAAAAACTGTTTTTT	CASTRRGHEKLFF
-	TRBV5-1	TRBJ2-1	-	TGCGCCAGCAGCTTGGGCTCCCCACCCTCATACAATGAGCAGTTCTTC	CASSLGSPPSYNEQFF
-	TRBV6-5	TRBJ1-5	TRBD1	TGTGCCAGCAGTTACTCGGACAGGGGTAGCAATCAGCCCCAGCATTTT	CASSYSDRGSNQPQHF
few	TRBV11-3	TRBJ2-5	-	TGTGCCAGCAGCTCCTCTGCGGGGACAAAGACCCAGTACTTC	CASSSSAGTKTQYF
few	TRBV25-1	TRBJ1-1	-	TGTGCCAGCAGGCGGAGGGGCACTGAAGCTTTCTTT	CASRRRGTEAFF
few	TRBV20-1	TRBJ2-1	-	TGCAGTACCTTCGGGCCGAGGGATGAGCAGTTCTTC	CSTFGPRDEQFF
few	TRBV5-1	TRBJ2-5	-	TGCGCCAGCAGCTTCAACAGAGGTCAAGAGACCCAGTACTTC	CASSFNRGQETQYF
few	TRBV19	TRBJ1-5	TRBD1	TGTGCCAGTAGGATCGGGACAGGGTATCAGCCCCAGCATTTT	CASRIGTGYQPQHF
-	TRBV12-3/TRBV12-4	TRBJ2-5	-	TGTGCCAGCAGTTTCAATGGGATACAAGAGACCCAGTACTTC	CASSFNGIQETQYF
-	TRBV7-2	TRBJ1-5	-	TGTGCCAGCAGCTTAGGCGTGAGACGGGATCAGCCCCAGCATTTT	CASSLGVRRDQPQHF
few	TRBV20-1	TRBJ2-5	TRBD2	TGCAGTGTGGGACTAGTCCGGGAGACCCAGTACTTC	CSVGLVRETQYF
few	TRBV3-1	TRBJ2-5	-	TGTGCCAGCAGCCACCACGCAGACCTCCTGAAGACCCAGTACTTC	CASSHHADLLKTQYF
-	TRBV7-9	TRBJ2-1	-	TGTGCCAGCAGCTCCGGTGTCCTTAACAATGAGCAGTTCTTC	CASSSGVLNNEQFF
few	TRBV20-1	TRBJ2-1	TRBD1	TGCAGTGCTAGAGTGACGGGACAGGGCCCCTACAATGAGCAGTTCTTC	CSARVTGQGPYNEQFF
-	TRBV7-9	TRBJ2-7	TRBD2	TGTGCCAGCAGCCCTAGCGGGGGGTACTCCTACGAGCAGTACTTC	CASSPSGGYSYEQYF
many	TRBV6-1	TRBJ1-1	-	TGTGCCAGCAGCGAGGGGACGGTGAACACTGAAGCTTTCTTT	CASSEGTVNTEAFF
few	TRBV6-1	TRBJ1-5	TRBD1	TGTGCCGTAGGACAGGGCGGCAATCAGCCCCAGCATTTT	CAVGQGGNQPQHF
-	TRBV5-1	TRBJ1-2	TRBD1	TGCGCCAGCACCCGGACAGGGGGAAGGGGATATGGCTACACCTTC	CASTRTGGRGYGYTF
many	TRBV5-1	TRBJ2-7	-	TGTGCCAGCAGTTTAGCTGGGGAGACCTACGAGCAGTACTTC	CASSLAGETYEQYF
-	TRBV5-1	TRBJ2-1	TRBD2	TGCGCCAGCAGCTCATTAGCGGGGGTACCTTACAATGAGCAGTTCTTC	CASSSLAGVPYNEQFF
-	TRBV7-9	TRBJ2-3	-	TGTGCCAGCAGTCTCGAGGGAAGGGATACGCAGTATTTT	CASSLEGRDTQYF
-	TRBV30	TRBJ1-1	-	TGTGCCTGGAACTCACGCGGGGGAGCTTTCTTT	CAWNSRGGAFF
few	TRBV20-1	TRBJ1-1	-	TGCAGTGCTAGGTCCCGGATGAACACTGAAGCTTTCTTT	CSARSRMNTEAFF
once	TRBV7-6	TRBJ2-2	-	TGTGCCAGCAGCTTAAGAACCCCGATCGGGGGCGCGAATACCGGGGAGCTGTTTTTT	CASSLRTPIGGANTGELFF
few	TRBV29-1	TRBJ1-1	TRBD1	TGCAGCGTTGAAGTGGGGACAGGGCTTTTTACCACTGAAGCTTTCTTT	CSVEVGTGLFTTEAFF
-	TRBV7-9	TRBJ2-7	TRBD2	TGTGCCAGCACCTCGGGACTAGCGGGAGCTAACGAGCAGTACTTC	CASTSGLAGANEQYF
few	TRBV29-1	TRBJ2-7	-	TGCAGCGTCGGAGGGCAGGGGCGCTCTCCTTTACATAGCTCCTACGAGCAGTACTTC	CSVGGQGRSPLHSSYEQYF
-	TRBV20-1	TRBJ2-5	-	TGCAGTGCTAGAGATGAACGGACTGGAAAAGAGACCCAGTACTTC	CSARDERTGKETQYF
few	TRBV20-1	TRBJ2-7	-	TGCAGTGCTGGCAAGGGGGACACCATCTACGAGCAGTACTTC	CSAGKGDTIYEQYF
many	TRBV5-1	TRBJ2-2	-	TGCGCCAGCAGCTTGGCGTCTAGCGGGGAGCTGTTTTTT	CASSLASSGELFF
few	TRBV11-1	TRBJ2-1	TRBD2	TGTGCCAGCAGCCCGCCGTGGCTAGCGGGACGCTCCTACAATGAGCAGTTCTTC	CASSPPWLAGRSYNEQFF
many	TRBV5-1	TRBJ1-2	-	TGCGCCAGCAGCCTAACCCCGGGACGGAATGGCTACACCTTC	CASSLTPGRNGYTF
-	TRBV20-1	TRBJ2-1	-	TGCAGTGGATCACAACTCGATTTTGAGCAGTTCTTC	CSGSQLDFEQFF
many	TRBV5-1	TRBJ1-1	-	TGCGCCAGCAGCTTTAAGGATGGTACTGAAGCTTTCTTT	CASSFKDGTEAFF
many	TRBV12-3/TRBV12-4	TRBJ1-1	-	TGTGCCAGCAGTTTAGGACGGAACACTGAAGCTTTCTTT	CASSLGRNTEAFF
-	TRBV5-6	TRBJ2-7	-	TGTGCCAGCAGCTTGAACGGAGCCTACGAGCAGTACTTC	CASSLNGAYEQYF
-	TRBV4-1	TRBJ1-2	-	TGCGCCAGCAGCCAAGAGTATCCAGCTAACTATGGCTACACCTTC	CASSQEYPANYGYTF
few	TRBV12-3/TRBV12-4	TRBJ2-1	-	TGTGCCAGCAGCCCTCCGGGGGTGGGGCCCCCTAATGAGCAGTTCTTC	CASSPPGVGPPNEQFF